Shown below are 30 T cell receptor beta chains from a single sample sequenced in a study of cytomegalovirus exposure and HLA in healthy donors. PCR primers comprised 60 Vbeta and 13 Jbeta primers. Using immunoSEQ multiplex PCR, the repertoire was profiled, and TCRdb retains in-frame clones only, with some absent. The sample holds 58,000 or so clones; roughly 71% are singletons and the top ten take 20% to 25%. Sequencing was performed on PBMCs. The receptors here all came from a man aged 45-65 years in good health and CMV-seropositive.

This chain uses TRBV14 with TRBJ1-4; 8 bases map to TRBD1. CDR3 length equals 20 residues. V shed 4 bases, J shed 0 bases, and the junction held 16 bases outside the gene matches. Germline V gives CDR1 SGHDN, CDR2 FVKESK. The CDR3 here is CASSLITGGRRGATNEKLFF. The CDR3 nucleotides are TGTGCCAGCAGCCTTATAACAGGGGGACGGAGGGGAGCAACTAATGAAAAACTGTTTTTT.

V is TRBV2 and J is TRBJ2-5; 10 bases line up with TRBD2. CDR3 size: 14 residues. Germline lookup yields CDR1 SNHLY and CDR2 FYNNEI. After removal of 9 bases from V and 5 bases from J, the junction contained 9 bases not matched to a gene. CDR3 nucleotides: TGTGCCAGAGAGCGGGGGGGCCGTGGGGAGACCCAGTACTTC. It encodes CARERGGRGETQYF.

The chain is built from TRBV28 and TRBJ2-7, with 8 bases matching TRBD1. With 3 bases clipped from V and 3 bases from J, the junction kept 4 bases outside the gene matches. The germline V gene encodes CDR1 MDHEN and CDR2 SYDVKM. The CDR3 length is 14 residues. The CDR3 DNA sequence: TGTGCCAGCAGTTTTCGGACAGGGAGCTACGAGCAGTACTTC. Translating it yields CASSFRTGSYEQYF.

The chain combines TRBV11-2 with TRBJ1-6; tentatively, D is TRBD1 (5 bases). The CDR3 has 16 amino acids. V shed 3 bases and J shed 8 bases, with 17 bases lying between them. Germline V lookup: CDR1 SGHAT, CDR2 FQNNGV. CDR3 sequence: CASSFPQGLVDSPLHF. CDR3 coding DNA: TGTGCCAGCAGCTTTCCCCAGGGTTTAGTCGATTCACCCCTCCACTTT.

The chain uses TRBV6-6 and TRBJ2-7, with 8 bases lining up with TRBD2. The CDR3 length is 14 residues. The V and J ends lost 3 bases and 8 bases, in that order; junction bases with no gene match: 9. Germline CDR1 reads MNHNY; CDR2 reads SVGAGI (reference sequence). The CDR3 DNA is TGTGCCAGCAGTTATATCTTCGCGGGGGGCCAGCAGTACTTC. Its translation: CASSYIFAGGQQYF.

The chain is built from TRBV9 and TRBJ2-5, with D unresolved. V shed 0 bases and J shed 5 bases, with 8 bases lying between them. Per the germline V gene, CDR1 is SGDLS and CDR2 is YYNGEE. This CDR3 contains 13 residues. The CDR3 sequence: CASSVGSRETQYF. For the CDR3, the DNA is TGTGCCAGCAGCGTAGGGTCCCGGGAGACCCAGTACTTC.

This rearrangement joins TRBV5-1 to TRBJ2-3; TRBD2 matches at 11 bases. CDR1 is SGHRS and CDR2 is YFSETQ in the germline V gene. The CDR3 covers 17 residues. The V and J ends lost 2 bases and 0 bases, in that order; junction bases with no gene match: 5. The CDR3 loop is CASSLMTSGISTDTQYF. The DNA for the CDR3 is TGCGCCAGCAGCTTAATGACTAGCGGGATTAGCACAGATACGCAGTATTTT.

The table lists this clone with a few counts. The V and J genes are TRBV6-5 and TRBJ2-3; 9 bases match TRBD2. V lost 7 bases to trimming and J lost 5 bases; unmatched junction nucleotides: 7. The CDR3 sequence is 14 residues long. The germline V gene encodes CDR1 MNHEY and CDR2 SVGAGI. This CDR3 is CASMGRGGGDTQYF. The CDR3 bases are TGTGCCAGCATGGGGCGGGGGGGAGGAGATACGCAGTATTTT.

The rearrangement uses TRBV29-1 and TRBJ2-5; D unresolved. V lost 2 bases to trimming and J lost 5 bases, with 3 bases between them. Per the germline V gene, CDR1 is SQVTM and CDR2 is ANQGSEA. CDR3 length: 10 amino acids. CDR3 DNA: TGCAGCGTTGAATATGAGACCCAGTACTTC. Its protein is CSVEYETQYF. The complete variable domain, with remaining parts taken from reference TRBV29-1 and TRBJ2-5, reads SAVISQKPSRDICQRGTSLTIQCQVDSQVTMMFWYRQQPGQSLTLIATANQGSEATYESGFVIDKFPISRPNLTFSTLTVSNMSPEDSSIYLCSVEYETQYFGPGTRLLVL.

The chain recombines TRBV11-2 with TRBJ1-5; D perhaps matches TRBD1 (6 bases). Trimming took off 3 bases at V and 4 bases at J, with 13 bases between the two ends. Germline CDR1 reads SGHAT; CDR2 reads FQNNGV. This CDR3 region has 15 residues. The CDR3 DNA is TGTGCCAGCAGCTTGTCAGGGGCTGGGAATCAGCCCCAGCATTTT. Translation gives CASSLSGAGNQPQHF.

This clone occurred once. V is TRBV5-1 and J is TRBJ1-1; 11 positions agree with TRBD1. V trimming: 4 bases; J trimming: 6 bases; junction bases outside the gene matches: 8. This CDR3 comprises 15 residues. From germline, CDR1 is SGHRS and CDR2 YFSETQ. CDR3 sequence: CASSPSGQGAPEAFF. The CDR3 nucleotides are TGCGCCAGCAGCCCGTCCGGACAGGGGGCACCTGAAGCTTTCTTT. Full variable domain (remainder filled in from reference TRBV5-1 and TRBJ1-1): KAGVTQTPRYLIKTRGQQVTLSCSPISGHRSVSWYQQTPGQGLQFLFEYFSETQRNKGNFPGRFSGRQFSNSRSEMNVSTLELGDSALYLCASSPSGQGAPEAFFGQGTRLTVV.

J is TRBJ1-2 and V is TRBV28, with 7 bases fitting TRBD1. This CDR3 contains 13 residues. Per the germline V gene, CDR1 is MDHEN and CDR2 is SYDVKM. V lost 4 bases and J lost 2; bases outside the gene matches: 1. This CDR3 reads CASSSDRNYGYTF. The CDR3, as DNA: TGTGCCAGCAGTTCGGACAGGAACTATGGCTACACCTTC.

The chain employs TRBV29-1 and TRBJ2-7, with TRBD2 matching 7 bases. V lost 4 bases and J lost 3; bases outside the gene matches: 6. This CDR3 spans 13 amino acids. CDR1 is SQVTM, CDR2 ANQGSEA, per germline. CDR3 sequence (DNA): TGCAGCGTTGCTAGCGGAAACTACTACGAGCAGTACTTC. Translated: CSVASGNYYEQYF.

The rearrangement joins TRBV5-1 to TRBJ2-5; the match to TRBD1 covers 9 bases. This CDR3 is 16 amino acids long. The ends lost 3 bases at V and 3 bases at J; junction bases unmatched: 9. CDR1 SGHRS and CDR2 YFSETQ come from the germline V gene. CDR3 DNA sequence: TGCGCCAGCAGCTCATCCCGGGACAGGGTTAAAGAGACCCAGTACTTC. Protein product: CASSSSRDRVKETQYF.

In this sample, this clone turned up a few times. The J gene is TRBJ1-5, the V gene TRBV19; D gene ambiguous. This CDR3 is 14 amino acids long. Deletions cut 3 bases from V and 2 bases from J, with 8 bases between. The germline CDR1 and CDR2 sequences are LNHDA and SQIVND (reference sequence). CDR3 sequence (DNA): TGTGCCAGTAGTATCGGTCAGGGCAATCAGCCCCAGCATTTT. This sequence encodes CASSIGQGNQPQHF.

Only one count was recorded for this clone. The V and J genes are TRBV18 and TRBJ2-7; 11 bases are shared with TRBD2. The CDR3 is made up of 14 amino acids. The germline V gene encodes CDR1 KGHSH and CDR2 LQKENI. J was trimmed by 6 bases and V by 4 bases; bases with no gene match: 5. CDR3 region: CASSRLAGTSEQYF. For the CDR3, the DNA is TGTGCCAGCTCACGACTAGCGGGAACTAGCGAGCAGTACTTC.

This chain's CDR3 is CASSRGGEPFRPQHF. The CDR3 coding sequence is TGTGCCAGCAGCCGGGGGGGAGAGCCCTTTCGGCCCCAGCATTTT. The chain is built from TRBV5-6 and TRBJ1-5; tentatively, D is TRBD1 (5 bases). V lost 4 bases, J lost 9 bases, and 20 bases lay in between. Germline values: CDR1 SGHDT, CDR2 YYEEEE. The length of the CDR3 is 15 residues.

This chain connects TRBV13 to TRBJ2-5, with D tentatively TRBD1 (6 bases). The CDR3 covers 14 residues. Germline V gives CDR1 PRHDT, CDR2 FYEKMQ (reference sequence). V was pared by 5 bases and J by 6 bases, with 16 bases between. DNA of the CDR3: TGTGCCAGCAGCCAACTACAGGGCGGAAAGACCCAGTACTTC. Its translation: CASSQLQGGKTQYF.

The V call is TRBV27, the J call TRBJ2-1; 8 bases line up with TRBD2. Germline V lookup: CDR1 MNHEY, CDR2 SMNVEV (reference sequence). The CDR3 length is 14 residues. The V and J ends lost 7 bases and 8 bases, in that order; junction bases with no gene match: 10. CDR3 sequence (DNA): TGTGCCAGCATCCGGCTAGCGGGTGGGTATGAGCAGTTCTTC. Translated, it gives CASIRLAGGYEQFF.

The V and J genes are TRBV9 and TRBJ2-7; D may be TRBD1 (6 bases). This CDR3 has 16 amino acids. Trimming shortened V by 1 base and J by 1 base, and 15 bases separated the two germline ends. The germline V gene has CDR1 SGDLS and CDR2 YYNGEE. The CDR3 DNA is TGTGCCAGCAGCGTATCGATGGGGGCGGCGTCCTACGAGCAGTACTTC. Translation: CASSVSMGAASYEQYF. The full variable domain, its missing parts supplied by reference TRBV9 and TRBJ2-7, is DSGVTQTPKHLITATGQRVTLRCSPRSGDLSVYWYQQSLDQGLQFLIQYYNGEERAKGNILERFSAQQFPDLHSELNLSSLELGDSALYFCASSVSMGAASYEQYFGPGTRLTVT.

The chain links TRBV6-1 to TRBJ1-5; D gene uncertain. V was shortened by 1 base and J by 7 bases, with 8 bases between the two germline ends. Germline V gene data show CDR1 as MNHNS and CDR2 as SASEGT. This CDR3 has 13 amino acids. The CDR3 sequence is CASSEVSGQPQHF. CDR3 nucleotides: TGTGCCAGCAGTGAAGTTTCGGGACAGCCCCAGCATTTT.

This clone has a single count. The J gene is TRBJ1-1, the V gene TRBV11-2; 8 bases line up with TRBD1. This CDR3 contains 15 residues. Losses at the gene ends were 4 bases for V and 0 bases for J; bases not matched to a gene: 4. CDR1 and CDR2 from the germline V gene are SGHAT and FQNNGV. The CDR3 protein is CASSSGQGMNTEAFF. The CDR3 bases are TGTGCCAGCAGCTCCGGACAGGGTATGAACACTGAAGCTTTCTTT.

The chain has TRBV7-9 and TRBJ2-7; D is possibly TRBD1 (6 bases). The CDR3 has 13 amino acids. The V gene's germline CDR1 is SEHNR and CDR2 FQNEAQ (reference sequence). V was pared by 3 bases and J by 6 bases, with 12 bases between. The chain's CDR3 is CASSFEGDREQYF. The CDR3 DNA is TGTGCCAGCAGCTTCGAGGGGGATCGCGAGCAGTACTTC.

This chain links TRBV6-1 with TRBJ2-5; D may be TRBD1 (6 bases). Germline-derived CDR1 and CDR2 are MNHNS and SASEGT. The CDR3 has 18 amino acids. The V gene lost 0 bases and the J gene lost 1 base, with 18 bases spanning the gap. CDR3 sequence reads: CASSEARLGANSQETQYF. The CDR3 DNA follows: TGTGCCAGCAGTGAAGCGAGACTGGGGGCGAACTCCCAAGAGACCCAGTACTTC.

V gene TRBV7-8 combines with J gene TRBJ1-5; no firm D call. This CDR3 has 15 amino acids. With 5 bases removed from V and 2 bases from J, the gap between germline ends came to 13 bases. CDR1 and CDR2 (germline): SGHVS, FQNEAQ. CDR3 nucleotides: TGTGCCAGCAGCCGTCCGGGGATGGGCAATCAGCCCCAGCATTTT. It is translated as CASSRPGMGNQPQHF.

The J gene is TRBJ2-7, the V gene TRBV5-4; 8 bases are a match to TRBD1. Germline loops: CDR1 SGHNT, CDR2 YYREEE (reference sequence). CDR3 size: 15 residues. V lost 4 bases, J lost 5 bases, and 11 bases stayed unmatched. The CDR3 loop reads CASSGKGRGQHEQYF. In nucleotides, the CDR3 is TGTGCCAGCAGCGGGAAGGGCAGGGGGCAGCACGAGCAGTACTTC.

This clone was seen a handful of times. In nucleotides, the CDR3 is TGCGCCAGCAGCTATGCTGTCGTCGGGGGTGAGCAGTTCTTC. Translating gives CASSYAVVGGEQFF. The rearrangement links TRBV5-1 to TRBJ2-1, with D tentatively TRBD2 (6 bases). Trimming removed 3 bases at V and 9 bases at J, with 16 bases between. Germline V gene lookup returns CDR1 SGHRS and CDR2 YFSETQ. The CDR3 covers 14 residues.

This chain links TRBV10-1 with TRBJ2-2; D ambiguous. The CDR3 has 13 amino acids. V was pared by 2 bases and J by 11 bases, with 12 bases between. CDR1 and CDR2 from the germline V gene are WNHNN and SYGVQD (reference sequence). CDR3 DNA: TGCGCCAGCAGTGAGGAGAGAGTAAAAGAGCTGTTTTTT. It yields the protein CASSEERVKELFF.

This clone is a singleton in its sample. V usage is TRBV29-1 and J usage is TRBJ2-1, with unresolved D. V was pared by 3 bases and J by 3 bases, with 9 bases between. This CDR3 contains 13 residues. Germline CDR1 and CDR2: SQVTM and ANQGSEA. CDR3 in DNA: TGCAGCGTTGATGGTTTTAGCTACAATGAGCAGTTCTTC. Translated: CSVDGFSYNEQFF.

The chain carries TRBV27 and TRBJ2-5; 8 nucleotides match TRBD1. This CDR3 region has 15 residues. Trimming removed 3 bases from V and 2 bases from J; junction bases left unmatched: 5. The germline V gene has CDR1 MNHEY and CDR2 SMNVEV (reference sequence). This chain's CDR3 is CASSFDRGGQETQYF. The CDR3 DNA reads as TGTGCCAGCAGTTTTGACAGGGGAGGTCAAGAGACCCAGTACTTC.